The subject of this entry is one T cell receptor beta chain. Its antigen target is currently unknown. Base qualities were left out, and no much larger clone turns up one base away. The CDR3, from cysteine to phenylalanine, totals 16 residues. The sequence is cut down to CDR3 DNA, 48 bases in frame from base 1. Sequences MNHEY (CDR1) and SVGEGT (CDR2) are obtained from the germline V gene. Between the V and J ends, shortened by 2 bases and 0 bases respectively, the junction contains 13 bases. The source of the sample is a study of T-cell reconstitution after alpha-beta-depleted transplantation in children (dated by TCRdb to 2016 to 2017). At the level of the whole study: Using TCR repertoire profiling, the study followed T-cell immune reconstitution in a quantitative way in children after TCRalphabeta/CD19-depleted allogeneic hematopoietic cell transplantation.

The library was generated by PCR. Sequencing used an Illumina HiSeq 2500. TCR library preparation used molecular barcoding, with unique molecular identifiers applied to normalize quantification of the TCRbeta repertoire. TCRdb redid the processing of the public reads, applying fastp at Q25 and MiXCR, and retained in-frame beta chains. Under each unique CDR3 protein, matching rows form one entry showing the most common genes and DNA. The sample records roughly 420,000 distinct CDR3 sequences, 15% to 20% of which are singletons. The top ten constitute just under 30% of the sample. On the study overall, not on this receptor specifically: The frequencies of hyperexpanded clones fell over the following months, and after one year, T-cell counts and TCRbeta diversity were mostly attributed to newly produced T cells. In some patients, the high TCRbeta diversity seen at day 60 was put down to recipient T cells and intrathymic progenitors that had survived conditioning. About two months after transplant, the apparently early recovery of alphabetaT-cell counts reportedly depended on just several hundred clones that had expanded rapidly and came from non-depleted graft cells.

This sample's treatment or condition label indicates: allogeneic hematopoietic cell transplantation with graft depleted of TCRalphabeta T cells and CD19 B cells. The transplant recipients were children given TCRalphabeta/CD19-depleted allogeneic hematopoietic cell grafts. The sequence derives from a boy in the first two years of life who had a stem cell transplant for Wiskott-Aldrich syndrome, so the T cells may come from the graft donor. Sequenced material: PBMCs, mostly from graft donor cells, taken 360 days after TCRalphabeta/CD19-depleted stem cell transplant. Recombination linked TRBV6-2 or TRBV6-3 to TRBJ2-5; tentative D gene TRBD1, with 6 bases matching. The DNA sequence is given as TGTGCCAGCAGTTACGCCGACAGGCGCAACCAAGAGACCCAGTACTTC. It codes for CASSYADRRNQETQYF.